One TCR beta chain is described in this entry. The target antigen is unknown. Blood and skin TCR RNA was reverse transcribed with alpha and beta constant primers. Amplification of ligated cDNA took four PCR rounds with SP2 and nested alpha and beta constant primers. TCRdb re-analysed the 5' RACE reads in MiXCR, keeping a single row per CDR3 protein. The sample records over 20,000 distinct CDR3 sequences, approximately 22% being singletons. Whole blood, roughly 2.5 ml, came from adult healthy volunteers. TCR cDNA received a 3' ligated oligonucleotide that carried a UMI. Reverse transcription used DNase-treated unsorted total RNA, aiming for roughly 1 to 1000 ng. These data are taken from a study of naive and memory T cell subsets. The study, taken as a whole, reports: Potentially, T cell activation and differentiation skew this RNA-based measurement.

This CDR3 spans 12 amino acids. CDR1 is DFQATT and CDR2 is SNEGSKA in the germline V gene (reference sequence). Trimming pared 4 bases from V and 4 bases from J, leaving 10 bases between. This sequence joins TRBV20-1 and TRBJ1-1; tentatively, D is TRBD1 (6 bases). The TCR originated in a female donor in good health. CDR3 region: CSAKTGPTEAFF. The CDR3 DNA follows: TGCAGTGCTAAAACAGGGCCCACTGAAGCTTTCTTT.